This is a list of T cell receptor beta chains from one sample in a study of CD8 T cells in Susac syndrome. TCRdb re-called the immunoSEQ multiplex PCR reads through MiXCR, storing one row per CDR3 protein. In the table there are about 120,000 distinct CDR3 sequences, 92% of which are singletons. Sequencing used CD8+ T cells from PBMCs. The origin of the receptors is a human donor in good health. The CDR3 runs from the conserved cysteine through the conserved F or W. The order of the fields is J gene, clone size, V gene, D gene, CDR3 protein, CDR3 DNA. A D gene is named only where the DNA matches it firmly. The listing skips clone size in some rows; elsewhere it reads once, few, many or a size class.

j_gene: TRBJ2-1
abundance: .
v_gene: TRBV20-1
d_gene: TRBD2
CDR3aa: CSANSGGAGNEQFF
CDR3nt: TGCAGTGCGAATAGCGGGGGGGCAGGAAATGAGCAGTTCTTC

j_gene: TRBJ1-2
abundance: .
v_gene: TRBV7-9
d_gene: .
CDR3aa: CASTKTANYSYTF
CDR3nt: TGTGCCAGCACCAAGACAGCTAACTATAGCTACACCTTC

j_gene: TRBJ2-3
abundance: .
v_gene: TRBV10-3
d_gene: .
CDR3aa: CAISGGVDPSDTQYF
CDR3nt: TGTGCCATCAGTGGGGGGGTTGATCCTTCAGATACGCAGTATTTT

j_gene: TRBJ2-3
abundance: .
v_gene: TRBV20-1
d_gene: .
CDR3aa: CSASFKGSDTQYF
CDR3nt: TGCAGTGCTAGTTTCAAGGGTTCAGATACGCAGTATTTT

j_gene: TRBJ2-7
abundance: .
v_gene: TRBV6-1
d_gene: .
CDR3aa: CASGSYISYEQYF
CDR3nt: TGTGCCAGCGGTTCCTACATATCCTACGAGCAGTACTTC

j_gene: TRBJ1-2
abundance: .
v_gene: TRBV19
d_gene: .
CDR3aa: CASSISGSKALGYTF
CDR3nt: TGTGCCAGTAGTATCTCCGGGTCAAAGGCCCTGGGCTACACCTTC

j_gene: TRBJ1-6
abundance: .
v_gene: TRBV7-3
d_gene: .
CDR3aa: CASSGHRAYNSPLHF
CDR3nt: TGTGCCAGCAGCGGACACAGGGCCTATAATTCACCCCTCCACTTT

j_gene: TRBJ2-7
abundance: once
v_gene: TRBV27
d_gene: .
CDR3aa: CASRLRGGRGSYEQYF
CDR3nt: TGTGCCAGCCGCCTGAGAGGGGGAAGGGGGTCCTACGAGCAGTACTTC

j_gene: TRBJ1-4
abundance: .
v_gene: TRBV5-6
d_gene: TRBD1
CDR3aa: CASSSGQPNEKLFF
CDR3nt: TGTGCCAGCAGCTCGGGACAGCCTAATGAAAAACTGTTTTTT

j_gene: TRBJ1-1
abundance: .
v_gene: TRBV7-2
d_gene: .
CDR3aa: CASSLEGGPTEAFF
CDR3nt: TGTGCCAGCAGCTTAGAGGGGGGCCCCACTGAAGCTTTCTTT

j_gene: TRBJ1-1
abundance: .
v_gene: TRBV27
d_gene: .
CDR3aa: CASGFRATEAFF
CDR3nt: TGTGCCAGCGGTTTTAGAGCCACTGAAGCTTTCTTT

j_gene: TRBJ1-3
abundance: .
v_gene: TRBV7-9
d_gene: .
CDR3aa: CASSTDTYSGNTIYF
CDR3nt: TGTGCCAGCAGCACCGACACTTACTCTGGAAACACCATATATTTT

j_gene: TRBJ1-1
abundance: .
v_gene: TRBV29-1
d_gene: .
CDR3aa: CSVEVLANTEAFF
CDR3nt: TGCAGCGTTGAAGTCCTGGCTAACACTGAAGCTTTCTTT

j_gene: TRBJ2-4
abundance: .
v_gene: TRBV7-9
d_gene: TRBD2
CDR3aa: CASSSLFRGDIQYF
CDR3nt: TGTGCCAGCAGCTCCCTTTTTCGGGGGGACATTCAGTACTTC

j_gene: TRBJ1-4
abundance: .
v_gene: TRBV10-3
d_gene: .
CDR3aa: CAMSPNSGEKLFF
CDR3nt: TGTGCCATGAGTCCCAACAGCGGTGAAAAACTGTTTTTT

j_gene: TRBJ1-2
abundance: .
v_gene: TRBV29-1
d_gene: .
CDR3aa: CSVHQGVGGYTF
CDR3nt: TGCAGCGTCCACCAGGGCGTCGGCGGCTACACCTTC

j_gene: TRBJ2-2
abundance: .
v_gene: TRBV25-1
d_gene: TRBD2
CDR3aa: CASSGGLAYTGELFF
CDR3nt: TGTGCCAGCAGTGGAGGACTAGCCTACACCGGGGAGCTGTTTTTT

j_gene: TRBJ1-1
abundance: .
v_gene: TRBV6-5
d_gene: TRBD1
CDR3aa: CASARDRASGTEAFF
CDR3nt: TGTGCCAGCGCGAGGGACAGGGCTTCTGGCACTGAAGCTTTCTTT

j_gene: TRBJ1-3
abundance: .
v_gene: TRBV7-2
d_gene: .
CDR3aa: CASRKEGDTIYF
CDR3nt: TGTGCCAGCAGAAAGGAAGGCGACACCATATATTTT

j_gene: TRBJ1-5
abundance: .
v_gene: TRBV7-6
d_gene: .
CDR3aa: CASSLAESKPQHF
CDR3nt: TGTGCCAGCAGCTTGGCGGAATCCAAGCCCCAGCATTTT

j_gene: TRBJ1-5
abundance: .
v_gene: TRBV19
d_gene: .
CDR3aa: CASSNRARGYQPQHF
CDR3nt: TGTGCCAGTAGTAACCGGGCCAGGGGATATCAGCCCCAGCATTTT

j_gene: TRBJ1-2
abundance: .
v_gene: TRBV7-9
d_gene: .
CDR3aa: CASSLKEADGYTF
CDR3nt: TGTGCCAGCAGCTTAAAGGAGGCTGATGGCTACACCTTC

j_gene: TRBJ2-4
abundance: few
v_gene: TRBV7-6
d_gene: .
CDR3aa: CASSRDRTNIQYF
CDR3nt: TGTGCCAGCAGCCGAGACAGGACAAACATTCAGTACTTC

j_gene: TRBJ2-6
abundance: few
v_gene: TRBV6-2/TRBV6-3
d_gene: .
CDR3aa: CGSGANVLTF
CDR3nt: TGTGGTTCTGGGGCCAACGTCCTGACTTTC

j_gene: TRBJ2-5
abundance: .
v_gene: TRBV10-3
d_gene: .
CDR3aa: CAISVRDQETQYF
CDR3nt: TGTGCCATCAGTGTGAGGGACCAAGAGACCCAGTACTTC

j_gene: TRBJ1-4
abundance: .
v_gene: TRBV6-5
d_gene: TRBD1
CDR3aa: CASSQTGANEKLFF
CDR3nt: TGTGCCAGCAGTCAGACAGGGGCTAATGAAAAACTGTTTTTT

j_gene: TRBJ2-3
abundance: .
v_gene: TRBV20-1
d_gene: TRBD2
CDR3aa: CSAGGLAGHTDTQYF
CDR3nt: TGCAGTGCTGGGGGACTAGCGGGACACACAGATACGCAGTATTTT

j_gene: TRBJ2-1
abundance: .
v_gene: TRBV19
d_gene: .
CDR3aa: CASSINGASSYNEQFF
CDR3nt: TGTGCCAGTAGTATTAATGGCGCTAGCTCCTACAATGAGCAGTTCTTC

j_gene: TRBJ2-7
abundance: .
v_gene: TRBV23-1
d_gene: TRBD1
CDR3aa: CATSYQKGQGALDEYTYEQYF
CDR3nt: TGCGCCACCTCATACCAGAAAGGGCAGGGGGCGCTAGATGAGTATACCTACGAGCAGTACTTC

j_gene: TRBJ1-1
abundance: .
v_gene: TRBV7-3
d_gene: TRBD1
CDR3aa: CASSSGQWDTEAFF
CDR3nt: TGTGCCAGCAGCTCGGGACAGTGGGACACTGAAGCTTTCTTT

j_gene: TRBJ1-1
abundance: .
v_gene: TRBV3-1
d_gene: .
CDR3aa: CASSQRTGIEAFF
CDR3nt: TGTGCCAGCAGCCAACGCACAGGGATTGAAGCTTTCTTT

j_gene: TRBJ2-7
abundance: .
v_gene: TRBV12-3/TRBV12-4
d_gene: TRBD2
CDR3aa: CASRRVAGNGEQYF
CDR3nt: TGTGCCAGCAGGCGTGTAGCGGGAAACGGCGAGCAGTACTTC

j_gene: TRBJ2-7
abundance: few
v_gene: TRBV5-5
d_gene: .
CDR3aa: CASSLGGSLYEQYF
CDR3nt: TGTGCCAGCAGCTTGGGAGGATCACTTTACGAGCAGTACTTC

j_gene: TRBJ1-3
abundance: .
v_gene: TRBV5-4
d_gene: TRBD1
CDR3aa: CASSSGTVGNTIYF
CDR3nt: TGTGCCAGCAGCTCTGGGACAGTTGGAAACACCATATATTTT

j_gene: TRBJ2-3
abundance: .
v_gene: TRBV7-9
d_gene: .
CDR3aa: CASSDRYTQYF
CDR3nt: TGTGCCAGCAGCGACAGGTATACGCAGTATTTT

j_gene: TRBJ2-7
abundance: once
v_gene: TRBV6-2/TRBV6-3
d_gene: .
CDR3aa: CASSPGVREQYF
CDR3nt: TGTGCCAGCAGTCCAGGCGTGCGCGAGCAGTACTTC

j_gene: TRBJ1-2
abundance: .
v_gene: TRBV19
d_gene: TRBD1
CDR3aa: CASSINGQVVNGYTF
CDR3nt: TGTGCCAGTAGTATTAACGGACAGGTCGTGAATGGCTACACCTTC

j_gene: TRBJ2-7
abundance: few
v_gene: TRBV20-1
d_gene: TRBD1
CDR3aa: CSAQAGGKSYEQYF
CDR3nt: TGCAGTGCCCAGGCAGGGGGAAAATCCTACGAGCAGTACTTC